Listed below are T cell receptor beta chains from one sample, sequenced in a study of monozygotic twins with inflammatory bowel disease. Reprocessing the 5' RACE reads, TCRdb reports a single entry for every CDR3 protein and omits DNA. This table holds fewer than 550,000 distinct CDR3 sequences. Sequencing was performed on blood. All receptors come from a human donor with ulcerative colitis or Crohn's disease, or a healthy co-twin of an affected twin (not recorded which). CDR3s include the opening cysteine and the closing phenylalanine or tryptophan.

J | V | CDR3
TRBJ1-2 | TRBV29-1 | CSAIANYGYTF
TRBJ2-2 | TRBV12-3/TRBV12-4 | CASLLGQNTGELFF
TRBJ2-7 | TRBV6-1 | CASSPGLAGYSTYEQYF
TRBJ2-4 | TRBV20-1 | CSARPGQGRDIQYF
TRBJ2-7 | TRBV21-1 | CASSKSGSGSYEQYF
TRBJ2-3 | TRBV29-1 | CSVAPYTDTQYF
TRBJ1-6 | TRBV5-1 | CASSRDRGNSPLHF
TRBJ2-3 | TRBV7-2 | CASSSLRGADTQYF
TRBJ2-6 | TRBV6-5 | CASSYSGTGSFGANVLTF
TRBJ2-7 | TRBV4-3 | CASSQGAGTSADYEQYF
TRBJ2-7 | TRBV5-1 | CASSSGLAGQSYYEQYF
TRBJ1-4 | TRBV20-1 | CSARWGATNEKLFF
TRBJ2-1 | TRBV20-1 | CSARMGTGRSYNEQFF
TRBJ2-3 | TRBV3-1 | CASSQGLAGLRDTQYF
TRBJ2-1 | TRBV29-1 | CSVEERTTSGEQFF
TRBJ2-1 | TRBV18 | CASSLRTDEYYNEQFF
TRBJ2-1 | TRBV20-1 | CSAPTESSYNEQFF
TRBJ2-5 | TRBV10-3 | CAISGAGVKETQYF
TRBJ2-1 | TRBV21-1 | CASSIESPTTYNEQFF
TRBJ1-5 | TRBV5-8 | CASSLAKMSNQPQHF
TRBJ2-2 | TRBV18 | CASSGPNTGELFF
TRBJ1-2 | TRBV27 | CASRPGQGGYTF
TRBJ2-7 | TRBV20-1 | CSATTDYEQYF
TRBJ1-2 | TRBV18 | CASSPGTGGDGYTF
TRBJ2-1 | TRBV12-5 | CASARSGRDEQFF
TRBJ1-4 | TRBV12-3/TRBV12-4 | CASSRWDGDEKLFF
TRBJ2-1 | TRBV4-3 | CASSQDTREFSYNEQFF
TRBJ1-1 | TRBV19 | CASSMKAGWRGTEAFF
TRBJ1-4 | TRBV20-1 | CSADPAQGAEKLFF
TRBJ2-7 | TRBV5-1 | CASSFGPGAQYEQYF